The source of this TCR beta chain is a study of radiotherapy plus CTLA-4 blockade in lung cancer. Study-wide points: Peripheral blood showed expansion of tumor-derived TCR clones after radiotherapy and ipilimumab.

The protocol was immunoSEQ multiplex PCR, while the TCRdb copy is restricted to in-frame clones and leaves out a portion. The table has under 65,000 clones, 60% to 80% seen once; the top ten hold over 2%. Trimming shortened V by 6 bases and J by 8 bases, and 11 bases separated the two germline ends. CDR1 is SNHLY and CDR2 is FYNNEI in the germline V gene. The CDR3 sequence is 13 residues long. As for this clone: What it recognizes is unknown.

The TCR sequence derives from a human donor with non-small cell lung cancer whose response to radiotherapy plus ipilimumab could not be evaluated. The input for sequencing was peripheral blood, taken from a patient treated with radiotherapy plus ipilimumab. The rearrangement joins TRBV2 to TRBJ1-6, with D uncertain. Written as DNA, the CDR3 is TGTGCCAGCAGGAGGGAAGGAGATTCACCCCTCCACTTT. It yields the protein CASRREGDSPLHF.